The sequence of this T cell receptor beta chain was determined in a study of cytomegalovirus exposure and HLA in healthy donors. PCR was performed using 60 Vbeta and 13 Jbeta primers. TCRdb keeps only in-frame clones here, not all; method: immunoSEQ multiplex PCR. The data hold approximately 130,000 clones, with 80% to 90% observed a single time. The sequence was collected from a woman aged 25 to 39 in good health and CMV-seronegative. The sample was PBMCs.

CDR3 residues: CASSSGQGRISQPQHF. The CDR3 bases are TGTGCCAGCAGTTCGGGACAGGGCCGCATCTCTCAGCCCCAGCATTTT. The chain couples TRBV28 to TRBJ1-5, with 9 nucleotides matching TRBD1. CDR1 MDHEN and CDR2 SYDVKM come from the germline V gene. The CDR3 totals 16 residues. The V segment lost 4 bases and the J segment 6 bases; nucleotides outside the gene matches: 10.